This T cell receptor beta chain is drawn from a study of somatic mutations in cytotoxic T cells in rheumatoid arthritis. The protocol was immunoSEQ multiplex PCR, while the TCRdb copy is restricted to in-frame clones and leaves out a portion. The sample holds 15,000 to 20,000 clones, around 80% seen once. In this sample, this clone turned up a few times. Its antigen is not identified. Germline V lookup: CDR1 LGHNT, CDR2 FRNRAP. V dropped 6 bases and J dropped 3 bases, with 9 bases sitting between them. The CDR3 is 12 residues long. Study findings and constraints: Between rheumatoid arthritis patients and age-matched healthy controls, CD8+ T-cell clonality showed no significant difference.

V gene TRBV12-5 combines with J gene TRBJ2-7; D unresolved. Specimen: CD8+ T cells sorted from blood. The TCR comes from an adult with rheumatoid arthritis. The CDR3: CASGWSGYEQYF. As DNA, the CDR3 is TGTGCTAGTGGGTGGAGTGGCTACGAGCAGTACTTC.